This TCR beta chain comes out of a study of blood T cell repertoires in COVID-19. Background on the study: Some COVID-19 samples were acute and others convalescent; all came from the United States, Italy and Spain. PBMCs, B-cell-depleted T cells, or T cells provided the cDNA or gDNA that made up the material.

V dropped 5 bases and J dropped 4 bases, with 12 bases sitting between them. The CDR3 is 13 residues long. From germline, CDR1 is SGHTA and CDR2 FQGNSA. This clone came up a few times. Under the authors' procedure: Estimated nucleated cell counts came from reference gene primer amplification. Method: immunoSEQ multiplex PCR; TCRdb's copy keeps in-frame clones and lacks some. V and J calls and clone size are those listed in that table; D and trimming were worked out from the DNA. This sample has 150,000 to 200,000 clones, with around nine tenths found just once. This chain joins TRBV7-2 and TRBJ2-7, with D possibly being TRBD1 (6 bases). The sample consisted of peripheral blood. The receptor was derived from a man between 65 and 80 years old with active or convalescent COVID-19. The CDR3 reads CASSHGQRYEQYF. In DNA, the CDR3 is TGTGCCAGCAGCCACGGACAGAGGTACGAGCAGTACTTC.